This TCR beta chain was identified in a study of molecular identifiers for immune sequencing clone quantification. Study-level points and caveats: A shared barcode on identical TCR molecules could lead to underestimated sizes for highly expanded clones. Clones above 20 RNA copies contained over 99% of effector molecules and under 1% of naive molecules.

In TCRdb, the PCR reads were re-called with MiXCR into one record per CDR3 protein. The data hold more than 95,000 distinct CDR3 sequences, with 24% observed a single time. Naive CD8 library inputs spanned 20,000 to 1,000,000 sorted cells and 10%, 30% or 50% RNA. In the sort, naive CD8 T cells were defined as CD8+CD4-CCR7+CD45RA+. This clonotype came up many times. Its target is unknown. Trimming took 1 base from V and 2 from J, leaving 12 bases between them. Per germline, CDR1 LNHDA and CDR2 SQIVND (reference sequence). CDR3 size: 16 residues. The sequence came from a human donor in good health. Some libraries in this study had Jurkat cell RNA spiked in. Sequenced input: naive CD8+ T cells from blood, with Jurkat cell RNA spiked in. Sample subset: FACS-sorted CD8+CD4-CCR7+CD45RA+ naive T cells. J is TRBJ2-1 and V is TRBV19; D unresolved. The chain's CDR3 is CASSIGPLVAYNEQFF. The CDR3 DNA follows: TGTGCCAGTAGTATAGGCCCGTTGGTAGCCTACAATGAGCAGTTCTTC.